A single sample is the source of the 18 T cell receptor beta chains below, sequenced in a study of OX40 agonist ivuxolimab in advanced cancers. Produced via immunoSEQ multiplex PCR; TCRdb's table is partial and in-frame only. The sample has tens of thousands of clones; about 80% are singletons. Specimen: CD4+ or CD8+ T cells sorted from blood, collected in a trial of the OX40 agonist ivuxolimab. These receptors were taken from an adult with an advanced solid tumor such as melanoma, head and neck, liver or kidney cancer.

This clone has a single count. The chain joins TRBV15 to TRBJ1-2; weak D call: TRBD1 (6 bases). Germline lookup yields CDR1 LNHNV and CDR2 YYDKDF (reference sequence). The germline V and J ends were trimmed by 8 bases and 4 bases, with 23 bases remaining between them. The length of the CDR3 is 16 residues. The CDR3 DNA sequence: TGTGCCACCTCACTAATGTCGACAGGAGACAGCTATGGCTACACCTTC. Its protein is CATSLMSTGDSYGYTF.

The chain joins TRBV19 to TRBJ2-1; D perhaps matches TRBD2 (6 bases). Germline-derived CDR1 and CDR2 are LNHDA and SQIVND (reference sequence). The CDR3 loop spans 14 amino acids. V was clipped by 3 bases and J by 9 bases, with 15 bases between them. For the CDR3, the DNA is TGTGCCAGTAGTATGGGGACTCCTGCTCTTGAGCAGTTCTTC. It encodes CASSMGTPALEQFF.

The chain carries TRBV2 and TRBJ2-2; the D is unclear. V was cut by 6 bases and J by 4 bases, with 12 bases left in between. CDR1 SNHLY and CDR2 FYNNEI come from the germline V gene. The CDR3 is 14 amino acids. The CDR3 protein is CASRPLLTTGELFF. The CDR3 bases are TGTGCCAGCAGGCCTCTCTTGACCACCGGGGAGCTGTTTTTT.

This clone was detected many times. The chain has TRBV27 and TRBJ1-2; tentatively, D is TRBD1 (5 bases). The length of the CDR3 is 15 residues. Germline V gene sequence: CDR1 MNHEY, CDR2 SMNVEV (reference sequence). With 8 bases removed from V and 3 bases from J, the gap between germline ends came to 19 bases. In nucleotides, the CDR3 is TGTGCCAGCGGCCCACACTGGGGGTCTGACTATGGCTACACCTTC. Translation gives CASGPHWGSDYGYTF.

The chain joins TRBV9 to TRBJ1-1; no reliable D call. V shed 3 bases and J shed 2 bases, with 14 bases lying between them. The germline gives CDR1 SGDLS, CDR2 YYNGEE. The CDR3 has 15 residues. The CDR3 loop is CASSALSGENTEAFF. CDR3 coding DNA: TGTGCCAGCAGCGCCCTAAGCGGGGAAAACACTGAAGCTTTCTTT.

This clone has only one observation. The genes are TRBV28 and TRBJ1-5, with D unclear. This CDR3 spans 15 amino acids. V lost 2 bases and J 4 bases, leaving 12 bases between the germline ends. Germline CDR1 is MDHEN and CDR2 is SYDVKM. This chain's CDR3 is CASSLMVGGNQPQHF. In nucleotides, the CDR3 is TGTGCCAGCAGTTTAATGGTAGGAGGTAATCAGCCCCAGCATTTT. Together with reference TRBV28 and TRBJ1-5, the CDR3 gives the full variable domain: DVKVTQSSRYLVKRTGEKVFLECVQDMDHENMFWYRQDPGLGLRLIYFSYDVKMKEKGDIPEGYSVSREKKERFSLILESASTNQTSMYLCASSLMVGGNQPQHFGDGTRLSIL.

The chain joins TRBV5-1 to TRBJ1-1, with D unresolved. Germline-derived CDR1 and CDR2 are SGHRS and YFSETQ. The CDR3 extends over 11 amino acids. Trimming shortened V by 5 bases and J by 1 base, and 3 bases separated the two germline ends. For the CDR3, the DNA is TGCGCCAGCAGGGAGAACACTGAAGCTTTCTTT. Encoded protein: CASRENTEAFF.

The chain joins TRBV5-5 to TRBJ2-7; possible D gene TRBD2, 7 bases. Germline V gene lookup returns CDR1 SGHKS and CDR2 YYEKEE (reference sequence). With 0 bases removed from V and 0 bases from J, the gap between germline ends came to 10 bases. This CDR3 comprises 15 residues. CDR3 in DNA: TGTGCCAGCAGCTTGGGCGGGGGCGACTCCTACGAGCAGTACTTC. Protein product: CASSLGGGDSYEQYF.

V and J are TRBV9 and TRBJ2-2, with D perhaps matching TRBD1 or TRBD2 (7 bases each). This CDR3 is 16 amino acids long. The germline V gene encodes CDR1 SGDLS and CDR2 YYNGEE. V gave up 4 bases and J gave up 4 bases, with 17 bases separating them. CDR3 DNA sequence: TGTGCCAGCAGCTCTCCGAGCAGGGGGGGCACCGGGGAGCTGTTTTTT. Translated, it gives CASSSPSRGGTGELFF.

The chain uses TRBV19 and TRBJ2-1; D not certain. Trimming left V 6 bases short and J 10 bases short, with 13 bases between. Germline CDR1 LNHDA, CDR2 SQIVND (reference sequence). This CDR3 spans 12 amino acids. CDR3 DNA: TGTGCCAGTAGCCAAGGGTTGGGCGAGCAGTTCTTC. Residues: CASSQGLGEQFF.

The chain uses TRBV10-3 and TRBJ2-1, with 8 positions matching TRBD2. The CDR3 totals 15 residues. The germline V gene has CDR1 ENHRY and CDR2 SYGVKD. V was pared by 10 bases and J by 10 bases, with 18 bases of the junction left unmatched. CDR3 residues: CATETLAGNEPEQFF. CDR3 sequence (DNA): TGTGCCACGGAAACGCTAGCGGGCAACGAACCGGAGCAGTTCTTC.

This rearrangement joins TRBV7-6 to TRBJ2-5, with D tentatively TRBD1 (6 bases). Germline lookup yields CDR1 SGHVS and CDR2 FNYEAQ. This CDR3 contains 15 residues. V was cut by 2 bases and J by 5 bases, with 15 bases left in between. CDR3 loop: CASSLPPDSGETQYF. The CDR3 DNA reads TGTGCCAGCAGCTTACCCCCGGACAGTGGTGAGACCCAGTACTTC.

CDR3 protein: CASSGGLAGFLEETQYF. The CDR3 bases are TGTGCCAGCAGCGGGGGACTAGCGGGATTCCTTGAAGAGACCCAGTACTTC. V usage is TRBV5-4 and J usage is TRBJ2-5; 13 nucleotides match TRBD2. V lost 4 bases and J lost 3; bases outside the gene matches: 9. This CDR3 region has 17 residues. The germline CDR1 and CDR2 sequences are SGHNT and YYREEE (reference sequence).

The chain carries TRBV5-8 and TRBJ1-2; 10 positions match TRBD1. After removal of 6 bases from V and 4 bases from J, the junction contained 9 bases not matched to a gene. Germline V gene sequence: CDR1 SGHTS, CDR2 YDEGEE. CDR3 size: 15 residues. CDR3 region: CASIIGQGGTYGYTF. CDR3 nucleotide sequence: TGTGCCAGCATCATTGGACAGGGGGGTACCTATGGCTACACCTTC.

The V and J genes are TRBV27 and TRBJ1-1, with D possibly TRBD1 on 5 matching bases. The V gene's germline CDR1 is MNHEY and CDR2 SMNVEV (reference sequence). This CDR3 region has 17 residues. V lost 5 bases and J 6 bases, leaving 25 bases between the germline ends. CDR3 bases: TGTGCCAGCAGTCCGTCCCCGGGGGGAGGGGAGGGCGCTGAAGCTTTCTTT. Its translation is CASSPSPGGGEGAEAFF.

Relative to its sample, this clone is medium-sized. The V gene is TRBV10-3, the J gene TRBJ1-4; D is perhaps TRBD1 (5 bases). Germline-derived CDR1 and CDR2 are ENHRY and SYGVKD. The CDR3 runs to 13 residues. Trimming took off 6 bases at V and 6 bases at J, with 11 bases between the two ends. The CDR3 region has the DNA TGTGCCATCAGCCAGACAGAAGATGAAAAACTGTTTTTT. Translation: CAISQTEDEKLFF.

The V and J genes are TRBV7-6 and TRBJ2-2; unclear D gene. This CDR3 comprises 17 residues. CDR1 is SGHVS and CDR2 is FNYEAQ in the germline V gene. V lost 0 bases, J lost 0 bases, and 11 bases lay in between. The CDR3 protein is CASSLAHGDANTGELFF. The DNA of the CDR3 is TGTGCCAGCAGCTTAGCGCACGGCGACGCGAACACCGGGGAGCTGTTTTTT.

The genes are TRBV5-4 and TRBJ2-7; D is unresolved. Trimming stripped 6 bases from V and 2 bases from J, with 15 bases between. This CDR3 contains 14 residues. Germline V gene lookup returns CDR1 SGHNT and CDR2 YYREEE (reference sequence). CDR3 sequence reads: CASTHSSTTYEQYF. The DNA of the CDR3 is TGTGCCAGCACCCACTCCTCTACCACCTACGAGCAGTACTTC.